These 8 T cell receptor beta chains originate from one sample sequenced in a study of CD8+ T cells in alopecia areata. Once RNA had been extracted, it was reverse transcribed into cDNA to act as the sequencing template. Assay: immunoSEQ multiplex PCR; the TCRdb copy retains only in-frame clones and omits some. This sample carries some 210,000 clones, more than 45% of them seen once, and the ten largest clones take just over 0.45%. Sample: CD4+ T cells sorted from blood, taken at week 0. The receptor set was obtained from a human donor with alopecia areata.

The genes are TRBV5-6 and TRBJ1-1; perhaps TRBD1 as D (5 bases). The V gene's germline CDR1 is SGHDT and CDR2 YYEEEE. CDR3 size: 12 residues. V shed 0 bases and J shed 11 bases, with 11 bases lying between them. The CDR3 nucleotides are TGTGCCAGCAGCTTGGGAGACGGGACTGCTTTCTTT. Amino acid sequence: CASSLGDGTAFF.

The chain combines TRBV29-1 with TRBJ2-2; TRBD1 matches 8 bases. Trimming cost V 1 base and J 3 bases; bases outside gene matches: 1. The CDR3 runs 14 residues. CDR1 SQVTM and CDR2 ANQGSEA come from the germline V gene. The CDR3: CSVEGQGYTGELFF. The CDR3 DNA is TGCAGCGTTGAAGGACAGGGGTACACCGGGGAGCTGTTTTTT.

The chain uses TRBV18 and TRBJ2-3, with TRBD2 as a possible D gene (5 bases). Germline CDR1 reads KGHSH; CDR2 reads LQKENI. The CDR3 consists of 14 residues. With 3 bases removed from V and 5 bases from J, the gap between germline ends came to 12 bases. This chain's CDR3 is CASSPGTRVDTQYF. CDR3 coding DNA: TGTGCCAGCTCACCTGGAACTAGAGTAGATACGCAGTATTTT.

This clone was detected a few times. This sequence joins TRBV29-1 and TRBJ2-1, with D possibly TRBD1 on 5 matching bases. Per germline, CDR1 SQVTM and CDR2 ANQGSEA. Trimming left V 4 bases short and J 6 bases short, with 10 bases between. The CDR3 is 12 residues long. The CDR3 is CSVVPRANEQFF. For the CDR3, the DNA is TGCAGCGTTGTCCCCAGGGCCAATGAGCAGTTCTTC.

This clone came up a few times. The chain is built from TRBV18 and TRBJ2-5, with TRBD2 identical over 12 bases. Trimming at V came to 4 bases and at J to 2 bases, leaving 2 bases not matched to a gene. Germline V CDR1 and CDR2: KGHSH, LQKENI. The CDR3 extends over 15 amino acids. CDR3 loop: CASSLGLAGQETQYF. The DNA for the CDR3 is TGTGCCAGCTCACTTGGACTAGCGGGACAAGAGACCCAGTACTTC.

The chain uses TRBV5-1 and TRBJ1-1; 10 positions agree with TRBD1. CDR1 SGHRS and CDR2 YFSETQ come from the germline V gene. The CDR3 extends over 14 amino acids. Trimming took 5 bases from V and 4 from J; bases not matched to a gene: 5. CDR3 nucleotides: TGCGCCAGCAGTGGGGGACAGGGGACCACTGAAGCTTTCTTT. Amino acids: CASSGGQGTTEAFF.

The CDR3 DNA follows: TGTGCTAGTGGTCCGGGACTAGCAGTCGTAGATACGCAGTATTTT. This codes for CASGPGLAVVDTQYF. This chain uses TRBV12-5 with TRBJ2-3, with 9 bases that match TRBD2. J gave up 5 bases and V 5 bases, and 8 bases lay outside the gene matches. The germline gives CDR1 LGHNT, CDR2 FRNRAP. The CDR3 extends over 15 amino acids.

This clone has only one observation. The J gene is TRBJ2-1, the V gene TRBV7-2, with 9 bases that match TRBD2. Germline V gene sequence: CDR1 SGHTA, CDR2 FQGNSA. The CDR3 loop spans 15 amino acids. V was clipped by 1 base and J by 7 bases; unmatched bases: 5. CDR3 nucleotides: TGTGCCAGCAGCTTAGGACTAGCGGCTTCAAATGAGCAGTTCTTC. It specifies CASSLGLAASNEQFF.